A single sample is the source of the 23 T cell receptor beta chains below, sequenced in a study of CD8 T cells in Susac syndrome. Reverse transcription of roughly 0.5 to 1 ug RNA was carried out with random hexamers. Each CDR3 protein is one row after TCRdb ran MiXCR on the immunoSEQ multiplex PCR reads. Among roughly 160,000 distinct CDR3 sequences listed, around 94% were seen once. Sample: CD4+ T cells from PBMCs. The receptors were sampled from a human donor in good health.

The chain carries TRBV15 and TRBJ2-1, with 9 positions matching TRBD2. CDR1 and CDR2 (germline): LNHNV, YYDKDF (reference sequence). CDR3 size: 14 residues. V shed 4 bases, J shed 8 bases, and the junction held 6 bases outside the gene matches. The CDR3 DNA reads as TGTGCCACCAGCACTCCGCGGGGGGGCTATGAGCAGTTCTTC. Amino acids: CATSTPRGGYEQFF.

The chain combines TRBV3-1 with TRBJ1-1; D gene unclear. Looked up from germline, CDR1 is LGHDT and CDR2 is YNNKEL (reference sequence). This CDR3 is 12 amino acids long. V was cut by 8 bases and J by 11 bases, with 18 bases left in between. The CDR3 region has the DNA TGTGCCAGCCGATCCTCTGAAACTGGCGCTTTCTTT. Translation: CASRSSETGAFF.

The V call is TRBV20-1, the J call TRBJ2-5; D uncertain. Trimming cost V 5 bases and J 7 bases, with 23 bases left between them. The CDR3 contains 15 residues. CDR1 is DFQATT, CDR2 SNEGSKA, per germline (reference sequence). For the CDR3, the DNA is TGCAGTGCTCCCTATACGAGGACCGCTCGGAGGACCCAGTACTTC. Protein sequence: CSAPYTRTARRTQYF.

V usage is TRBV12-3 or TRBV12-4 and J usage is TRBJ1-5, with no clear D. V lost 4 bases and J 4 bases, leaving 8 bases between the germline ends. The CDR3 runs 13 residues. CDR3 sequence (DNA): TGTGCCAGCAGTTGGCAGGATAATCAGCCCCAGCATTTT. Protein: CASSWQDNQPQHF.

The rearrangement joins TRBV7-2 to TRBJ1-6; D not resolved. Germline V gene lookup returns CDR1 SGHTA and CDR2 FQGNSA. This CDR3 comprises 14 residues. V was trimmed by 3 bases and J by 6 bases, leaving 9 bases between them. CDR3 protein: CASSFLDRNSPLHF. CDR3 in DNA: TGTGCCAGCAGCTTCCTGGACCGTAATTCACCCCTCCACTTT.

The table lists this clonotype with a count of one. The chain has TRBV20-1 and TRBJ1-2; D unclear. The CDR3 is made up of 13 amino acids. Germline V gives CDR1 DFQATT, CDR2 SNEGSKA (reference sequence). V was cut by 6 bases and J by 1 base, with 12 bases left in between. CDR3 in amino acids: CSAHDSLNYGYTF. The CDR3 nucleotides are TGCAGTGCACACGACTCACTTAACTATGGCTACACCTTC.

This chain uses TRBV4-3 with TRBJ2-5, with D uncertain. V gave up 4 bases and J gave up 5 bases, with 17 bases separating them. This CDR3 is 15 amino acids long. Germline loops: CDR1 LGHNA, CDR2 YSLEER. CDR3: CASSPGPKLGETQYF. CDR3 coding DNA: TGCGCCAGCAGCCCGGGCCCAAAGCTTGGGGAGACCCAGTACTTC.

This rearrangement joins TRBV20-1 to TRBJ1-6; no clear D gene. The CDR3 has 13 residues. V gave up 1 base and J gave up 7 bases, with 8 bases separating them. CDR1 DFQATT and CDR2 SNEGSKA come from the germline V gene (reference sequence). The chain's CDR3 is CSARVSVNSPLHF. DNA for the CDR3: TGCAGTGCTAGAGTGTCGGTAAATTCACCCCTCCACTTT.

The genes are TRBV29-1 and TRBJ1-1; weak D call: TRBD1 (5 bases). In germline, CDR1 is SQVTM, CDR2 ANQGSEA. Trimming shortened V by 7 bases and J by 0 bases, and 12 bases separated the two germline ends. The length of the CDR3 is 13 residues. CDR3: CSEDRGLNTEAFF. The CDR3, as DNA: TGCAGCGAAGACCGGGGCTTGAACACTGAAGCTTTCTTT.

The CDR3 nucleotides are TGCAGCGTTGACGGCCAGGGAGACACTGAAGCTTTCTTT. Translating gives CSVDGQGDTEAFF. The J gene is TRBJ1-1, the V gene TRBV29-1, with D perhaps matching TRBD1 (5 bases). Germline CDR1 and CDR2: SQVTM and ANQGSEA. The CDR3 totals 13 residues. The ends were cut back, 3 bases at V and 3 bases at J, with 11 bases in the middle. Together with reference TRBV29-1 and TRBJ1-1, the CDR3 gives the full variable domain: SAVISQKPSRDICQRGTSLTIQCQVDSQVTMMFWYRQQPGQSLTLIATANQGSEATYESGFVIDKFPISRPNLTFSTLTVSNMSPEDSSIYLCSVDGQGDTEAFFGQGTRLTVV.

The count of this clonotype is one. The CDR3: CPPKVWAKDTEAFF. The CDR3 DNA is TGCCCCCCTAAGGTGTGGGCTAAGGACACTGAAGCTTTCTTT. The rearrangement joins TRBV29-1 to TRBJ1-1; D gene ambiguous. This CDR3 region has 14 residues. Germline V CDR1 and CDR2: SQVTM, ANQGSEA.

The chain uses TRBV9 and TRBJ2-1; D is possibly TRBD1 (6 bases). Trimming cost V 0 bases and J 6 bases, with 16 bases left between them. The V gene's germline CDR1 is SGDLS and CDR2 YYNGEE. This CDR3 has 16 amino acids. CDR3 amino acids: CASSVEGTWGSNEQFF. CDR3 nucleotide sequence: TGTGCCAGCAGCGTAGAGGGGACATGGGGAAGCAATGAGCAGTTCTTC.

This clonotype was seen just once. The gene calls are TRBV29-1 and TRBJ2-1, with 12 bases matching TRBD2. The junction had 14 bases not matched to a gene; V was cut back by 6 bases and J by 2 bases. The CDR3 covers 18 residues. CDR1 is SQVTM, CDR2 ANQGSEA, per germline. CDR3 in amino acids: CSVARRLSSGGAYNEQFF. The CDR3 DNA reads TGCAGCGTCGCTAGGCGCCTCTCTAGCGGGGGGGCCTACAATGAGCAGTTCTTC.

This chain joins TRBV9 and TRBJ2-1, with 10 bases lining up with TRBD2. V lost 3 bases, J lost 6 bases, and 6 bases stayed unmatched. The germline gives CDR1 SGDLS, CDR2 YYNGEE. The CDR3 extends over 15 amino acids. CDR3 DNA sequence: TGTGCCAGCAGCGCCATAGCGGGGGGCCTCAATGAGCAGTTCTTC. It codes for CASSAIAGGLNEQFF.

The rearrangement links TRBV7-8 to TRBJ2-3; D might be TRBD1 (5 bases). V was cut by 3 bases and J by 0 bases, with 10 bases left in between. Germline V CDR1 and CDR2: SGHVS, FQNEAQ. The CDR3 is 15 amino acids. The CDR3 DNA is TGTGCCAGCAGCTTGAGACAGAGCAGCACAGATACGCAGTATTTT. Its protein product is CASSLRQSSTDTQYF.

This chain joins TRBV4-3 and TRBJ1-2; TRBD1 might be the D (5 bases). The CDR3 is made up of 14 amino acids. Trimming took off 6 bases at V and 8 bases at J, with 19 bases between the two ends. Germline CDR1 and CDR2: LGHNA and YSLEER. CDR3 region: CASSAGWAAGGYTF. The DNA of the CDR3 is TGCGCCAGCAGTGCTGGCTGGGCCGCAGGGGGCTACACCTTC.

This rearrangement joins TRBV25-1 to TRBJ2-1; D unresolved. The CDR3 consists of 13 residues. Germline loops: CDR1 MGHDK, CDR2 SYGVNS. V shed 3 bases and J shed 6 bases, with 9 bases lying between them. This CDR3 is CASSEDSPNEQFF. The CDR3 DNA sequence: TGTGCCAGCAGTGAGGATAGCCCCAATGAGCAGTTCTTC.

The rearrangement links TRBV6-2 or TRBV6-3 to TRBJ1-1; no clear D gene. The CDR3 spans 14 residues. CDR1 is MNHEY, CDR2 SVGEGT, per germline. V was clipped by 4 bases and J by 1 base, with 10 bases between them. The CDR3 nucleotides read TGTGCCAGCAGTTCGCGTGGGAAGAACACTGAAGCTTTCTTT. Protein: CASSSRGKNTEAFF.

The rearrangement uses TRBV28 and TRBJ1-6, with a possible D match to TRBD1 (5 bases). V lost 7 bases to trimming and J lost 3 bases, with 13 bases between them. The CDR3 is made up of 15 amino acids. Germline values: CDR1 MDHEN, CDR2 SYDVKM. This chain's CDR3 is CASKRSDNYNSPLHF. The CDR3 nucleotides read TGTGCCAGCAAACGATCGGACAACTATAATTCACCCCTCCACTTT.

Here the CDR3 DNA reads TGCAGTGCAGAGGGACTGGGACCAGATACGCAGTATTTT. Its protein product is CSAEGLGPDTQYF. The gene calls are TRBV20-1 and TRBJ2-3; TRBD2 might be the D (6 bases). Per germline, CDR1 DFQATT and CDR2 SNEGSKA (reference sequence). The CDR3 spans 13 residues. V dropped 6 bases and J dropped 4 bases, with 14 bases sitting between them.

The chain links TRBV7-2 to TRBJ1-2; D is ambiguous. Germline-derived CDR1 and CDR2 are SGHTA and FQGNSA. V lost 1 base and J 4 bases, leaving 7 bases between the germline ends. The length of the CDR3 is 13 residues. CDR3: CASSLDLSYGYTF. CDR3 sequence (DNA): TGTGCCAGCAGCTTAGATCTGAGCTATGGCTACACCTTC.

This chain links TRBV25-1 with TRBJ2-7; D remains unclear. This CDR3 is 12 amino acids long. V was pared by 5 bases and J by 12 bases, with 17 bases between. Per germline, CDR1 MGHDK and CDR2 SYGVNS. The CDR3 spells CASSQGPQRRYF. CDR3 DNA sequence: TGTGCCAGCAGTCAAGGCCCCCAAAGGCGGTACTTC.

This CDR3 is CASSLAGGGQETQYF. The CDR3 nucleotides read TGTGCCAGCAGCTTAGCAGGGGGCGGGCAAGAGACCCAGTACTTC. The V call is TRBV7-6, the J call TRBJ2-5; 7 nucleotides match TRBD1. With 0 bases clipped from V and 2 bases from J, the junction kept 3 bases outside the gene matches. Germline lookup yields CDR1 SGHVS and CDR2 FNYEAQ. This CDR3 contains 15 residues.